The 18 T cell receptor beta chains below come from one sample, sequenced in a study of blood T cell repertoires in COVID-19 (dated by TCRdb to 2018 to 2021). The library came from the immunoSEQ multiplex PCR assay. Sourced from immuneACCESS, this table was stored by TCRdb with only in-frame sequences that have V and J called. A share of the clones is absent; for the studies checked, an unresolved V gene accounts for under half, and the remainder has no known explanation. This sample has around 350,000 clones in its table, and roughly 86% of those were observed once. Over 2.5% of the sample is held by the ten biggest clonotypes. What was sequenced was peripheral blood. The source of these receptors is a human donor in a cohort sampled during active COVID-19.

The genes are TRBV5-4 and TRBJ2-5; D call uncertain. CDR1 SGHNT and CDR2 YYREEE come from the germline V gene (reference sequence). CDR3 length: 13 amino acids. Trimming cost V 6 bases and J 0 bases, with 9 bases left between them. The CDR3 DNA follows: TGTGCCAGCAAATGGGCCTACCAAGAGACCCAGTACTTC. Its protein is CASKWAYQETQYF.

The CDR3 nucleotides are TGCGCCAGCAGCTTGGAACTGGGGGAGGGGCGGGAAGCTTTCTTT. Translated: CASSLELGEGREAFF. The V and J genes are TRBV5-1 and TRBJ1-1; D is perhaps TRBD1 (5 bases). Germline assignment: CDR1 SGHRS and CDR2 YFSETQ. V was cut by 0 bases and J by 8 bases, with 17 bases left in between. This CDR3 contains 15 residues.

V is TRBV19 and J is TRBJ2-3; 9 bases fit TRBD2. Germline assignment: CDR1 LNHDA and CDR2 SQIVND (reference sequence). Trimming removed 7 bases from V and 3 bases from J; junction bases left unmatched: 8. The CDR3 spans 15 residues. CDR3 residues: CASKSAGGHTDTQYF. The CDR3 nucleotides read TGTGCCAGTAAATCGGCGGGGGGGCATACAGATACGCAGTATTTT.

The V gene is TRBV5-6, the J gene TRBJ2-3; a possible D gene is TRBD2 (6 bases). Per the germline V gene, CDR1 is SGHDT and CDR2 is YYEEEE. V was clipped by 1 base and J by 2 bases, with 20 bases between them. The CDR3 sequence is 18 residues long. The CDR3 bases are TGTGCCAGCAGCTTGACCGGCGGAAGACTAGTGCCCACAGATACGCAGTATTTT. Amino acid sequence: CASSLTGGRLVPTDTQYF.

This rearrangement joins TRBV28 to TRBJ2-7, with TRBD2 identical over 7 bases. The CDR3 runs 15 residues. Germline trimming cut 5 bases from V and 4 bases from J; bases unmatched to any gene: 11. CDR1 is MDHEN, CDR2 SYDVKM, per germline. CDR3 nucleotide sequence: TGTGCCAGCAGTCCGCCGGGAGGCCAGATATACGAGCAGTACTTC. Translated, it gives CASSPPGGQIYEQYF.

The chain joins TRBV10-2 to TRBJ1-3; a weak D match, TRBD1 (5 bases). The V end was cut by 7 bases, the J end by 3 bases, with 13 bases between. The CDR3 runs to 14 residues. Germline V gives CDR1 WSHSY, CDR2 SAAADI. CDR3 sequence: CASTRRGRGNTIYF. In nucleotides, the CDR3 is TGCGCCAGCACGCGAAGGGGTCGTGGAAACACCATATATTTT.

In regard to this clone: The sample contains more than one DNA sequence encoding this CDR3. The chain joins TRBV6-5 to TRBJ2-7, with 8 bases that match TRBD1. The J segment lost 3 bases and the V segment lost 5 bases, leaving 3 bases of the junction unmatched. The CDR3 contains 13 residues. Germline V gene sequence: CDR1 MNHEY, CDR2 SVGAGI. CDR3 protein: CASSRDRSYEQYF. The CDR3 DNA sequence: TGTGCCAGCAGTCGGGACAGGAGCTACGAGCAGTACTTC.

The rearrangement uses TRBV7-2 and TRBJ2-7; D gene unclear. Germline values: CDR1 SGHTA, CDR2 FQGNSA. The CDR3 runs to 14 residues. V was trimmed by 1 base and J by 2 bases, leaving 9 bases between them. The CDR3 DNA reads as TGTGCCAGCAGCTTAGACTACGAGACCTACGAGCAGTACTTC. It translates to CASSLDYETYEQYF.

The chain links TRBV5-4 to TRBJ2-2; 10 nucleotides align to TRBD2. Germline-derived CDR1 and CDR2 are SGHNT and YYREEE (reference sequence). The ends lost 0 bases at V and 0 bases at J; junction bases unmatched: 5. The CDR3 spans 18 residues. CDR3 residues: CASSLVPAGGANTGELFF. In nucleotides, the CDR3 is TGTGCCAGCAGCTTGGTTCCAGCGGGGGGGGCGAACACCGGGGAGCTGTTTTTT.

This chain connects TRBV2 to TRBJ2-5, with D maybe TRBD1 (5 bases). CDR3 size: 12 residues. The germline CDR1 and CDR2 sequences are SNHLY and FYNNEI. The V end lost 8 bases, the J end lost 3 bases, and 10 bases lay between the germline ends. CDR3 loop: CASQVGEETQYF. The CDR3, as DNA: TGTGCCAGCCAAGTAGGGGAAGAGACCCAGTACTTC.

This clone was recorded once. The chain combines TRBV28 with TRBJ1-3; no reliable D call. The length of the CDR3 is 13 residues. CDR1 is MDHEN, CDR2 SYDVKM, per germline. V was pared by 4 bases and J by 4 bases, with 8 bases between. In nucleotides, the CDR3 is TGTGCCAGCAGTTCTGTCTCCGGAAACACCATATATTTT. Translation gives CASSSVSGNTIYF.

The chain has TRBV7-8 and TRBJ2-1, with D maybe TRBD1 (5 bases). The CDR3 contains 16 residues. Germline-derived CDR1 and CDR2 are SGHVS and FQNEAQ. V dropped 0 bases and J dropped 7 bases, with 16 bases sitting between them. As DNA, the CDR3 is TGTGCCAGCAGCTTAGCGGCAGGACAATCCGGGAATGAGCAGTTCTTC. This sequence encodes CASSLAAGQSGNEQFF.

The chain is built from TRBV19 and TRBJ2-1, with TRBD2 matching 7 bases. V lost 8 bases, J lost 6 bases, and 7 bases stayed unmatched. In germline, CDR1 is LNHDA, CDR2 SQIVND (reference sequence). This CDR3 comprises 13 residues. CDR3 bases: TGTGCCAGTGAGGGACCGGGGGGCAATGAGCAGTTCTTC. It is translated as CASEGPGGNEQFF.

This sequence joins TRBV24-1 and TRBJ2-3, with TRBD2 as a possible D gene (5 bases). This CDR3 comprises 13 residues. CDR1 and CDR2 (germline): KGHDR, SFDVKD. Trimming left V 12 bases short and J 1 base short, with 13 bases between. For the CDR3, the DNA is TGTGCCGTGGCGGGTGGGGGCACAGATACGCAGTATTTT. Amino acids: CAVAGGGTDTQYF.

The chain joins TRBV13 to TRBJ2-7, with TRBD1 matching over 10 bases. The CDR3 consists of 15 residues. Germline CDR1 reads PRHDT; CDR2 reads FYEKMQ (reference sequence). Trimming cost V 2 bases and J 3 bases; bases outside gene matches: 4. The CDR3: CASSLMGQGIYEQYF. The CDR3 nucleotides are TGTGCCAGCAGCTTAATGGGACAGGGGATCTACGAGCAGTACTTC.

This chain uses TRBV4-1 with TRBJ1-1; 8 nucleotides align to TRBD1. Germline trimming cut 3 bases from V and 7 bases from J; bases unmatched to any gene: 4. This CDR3 has 13 amino acids. In germline, CDR1 is MGHRA, CDR2 YSYEKL. The CDR3 region is CASSQQTGDEAFF. In DNA, the CDR3 is TGCGCCAGCAGCCAGCAGACAGGGGATGAAGCTTTCTTT.

The chain couples TRBV3-1 (or the pseudogene TRBV3-2) to TRBJ2-7; tentatively, D is TRBD2 (7 bases). Germline CDR1 reads LGHDT; CDR2 reads YNNKEL (reference sequence). The V end lost 0 bases, the J end lost 10 bases, and 19 bases lay between the germline ends. CDR3 length: 15 residues. The DNA of the CDR3 is TGTGCCAGCAGCCAAGATCGGGGAGGGGGGGCCCATCAGTACTTC. Its protein is CASSQDRGGGAHQYF.

In its sample, this clone was seen many times. The rearrangement uses TRBV27 and TRBJ1-3; no clear D gene. CDR3 length equals 16 residues. V was shortened by 6 bases and J by 0 bases, with 15 bases between the two germline ends. In germline, CDR1 is MNHEY, CDR2 SMNVEV (reference sequence). CDR3 region: CASSLTPEGSGNTIYF. As DNA, the CDR3 is TGTGCCAGCAGCTTGACCCCCGAGGGCTCTGGAAACACCATATATTTT.